The clone carrying this T cell receptor (beta chain) was found a few times. Its antigen remains unidentified. This sample is part of a study of T-cell memory formation after mild COVID-19. The study's findings and limits: The study found balanced CD4/CD8 in clones contracting day 15 to 85 and a CD4+ lean in later expanders. The study found contracting CD4+ clones mainly in CM and EM and contracting CD8+ clones in EMRA.

TCRdb re-analysed the 5' RACE reads in MiXCR, keeping a single row per CDR3 protein. This table holds about 340,000 distinct CDR3 sequences, 21% found once. The V end was cut by 4 bases, the J end by 5 bases, with 12 bases between. This CDR3 has 13 residues. Per the germline V gene, CDR1 is SNHLY and CDR2 is FYNNEI. This clonotype was obtained from an adult woman who had mild COVID-19 (a few samples of this study predate the infection). Cell type and time point are not known. The sequenced sample was PBMCs or a T cell subset sorted from them (not recorded which). This sequence joins TRBV2 and TRBJ2-7; D gene uncertain. CDR3 DNA sequence: TGTGCCAGCAGTGCGGAGATCTACCACGAGCAGTACTTC. Translated, it gives CASSAEIYHEQYF.